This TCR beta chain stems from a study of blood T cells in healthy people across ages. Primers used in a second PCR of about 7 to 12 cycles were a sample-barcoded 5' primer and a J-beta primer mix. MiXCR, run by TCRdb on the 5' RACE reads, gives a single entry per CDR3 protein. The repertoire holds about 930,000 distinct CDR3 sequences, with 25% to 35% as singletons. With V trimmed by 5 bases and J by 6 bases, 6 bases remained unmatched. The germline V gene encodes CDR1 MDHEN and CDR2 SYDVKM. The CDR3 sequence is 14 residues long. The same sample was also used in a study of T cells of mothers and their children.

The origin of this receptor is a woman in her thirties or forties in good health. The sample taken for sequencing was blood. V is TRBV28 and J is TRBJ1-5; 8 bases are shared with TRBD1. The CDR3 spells CASSASGGVQPQHF. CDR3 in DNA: TGTGCCAGCAGTGCCTCAGGGGGCGTTCAGCCCCAGCATTTT.